The rows below give T cell receptor beta chains drawn from one sample of a study of T-cell reconstitution after alpha-beta-depleted transplantation in children. TCRdb called the PCR reads again in MiXCR, with one record for every CDR3 protein. This sample has around 600,000 distinct CDR3 sequences, with 15% to 20% found just once. The sample was PBMCs from the stem cell graft donor, taken from the stem cell graft. Receptor source: a human donor who donated a stem cell graft to a child with acute myeloid leukemia. The CDR3 runs from the conserved cysteine through the conserved F or W. D genes are given only for firm matches. Size is omitted from some rows. Given values are once, few, many or a class for expanded clones.

>TRBV5-1|TRBJ1-1|few|TRBD1
CASRLPGQGITEAFF
TGCGCCAGCAGACTTCCGGGACAGGGTATCACTGAAGCTTTCTTT
>TRBV5-1|TRBJ2-1|-|TRBD2
CASSLVASGTLSYNEQFF
TGCGCCAGCAGCTTGGTGGCTAGCGGGACGTTATCCTACAATGAGCAGTTCTTC
>TRBV5-1|TRBJ1-1|-|-
CASSLAGVSTEAFF
TGCGCCAGCAGCTTGGCCGGGGTCTCCACTGAAGCTTTCTTT
>TRBV5-1|TRBJ1-2|-|-
CASSPALEGANYGYTF
TGCGCCAGCAGCCCGGCCTTAGAGGGGGCTAACTATGGCTACACCTTC
>TRBV20-1|TRBJ2-7|-|TRBD1
CSVSIPGQSFYEQYF
TGCAGTGTCTCAATCCCGGGACAGTCCTTCTACGAGCAGTACTTC
>TRBV10-2|TRBJ2-5|-|-
CASLPGPESQETQYF
TGCGCCAGCCTTCCCGGACCGGAGTCCCAAGAGACCCAGTACTTC
>TRBV5-6|TRBJ2-5|few|-
CASSLWEETQYF
TGTGCCAGCAGCTTGTGGGAAGAGACCCAGTACTTC
>TRBV18|TRBJ1-2|-|-
CASSLSDKYGYTF
TGTGCCAGCTCACTCTCGGACAAGTATGGCTACACCTTC
>TRBV5-6|TRBJ1-5|-|-
CARSLGQSNQPQHF
TGTGCCAGGAGCTTGGGTCAGAGCAATCAGCCCCAGCATTTT
>TRBV7-9|TRBJ2-7|-|TRBD1
CASSFLGQGEDEQYF
TGTGCCAGCAGCTTCCTCGGACAGGGGGAGGACGAGCAGTACTTC
>TRBV11-2|TRBJ1-1|few|TRBD1
CASSPRQGAEAFF
TGTGCCAGCAGCCCTAGACAGGGGGCTGAAGCTTTCTTT
>TRBV6-5|TRBJ2-1|few|TRBD1
CASSYGDSYNEQFF
TGTGCCAGCAGTTACGGGGACAGCTACAATGAGCAGTTCTTC
>TRBV20-1|TRBJ2-1|many|TRBD1
CSAARDRGRNEQFF
TGCAGTGCTGCCCGGGACAGGGGCCGCAATGAGCAGTTCTTC
>TRBV20-1|TRBJ2-1|-|-
CSGSSFRTQSSYNEQFF
TGCAGTGGATCCTCGTTTAGGACCCAGAGCTCCTACAATGAGCAGTTCTTC
>TRBV29-1|TRBJ1-2|many|TRBD1
CSAATSGTGAYGYTF
TGCAGCGCCGCTACCTCCGGGACAGGGGCCTATGGCTACACCTTC
>TRBV12-3/TRBV12-4|TRBJ1-5|few|-
CASSLGQLQPQHF
TGTGCCAGCAGTTTAGGGCAATTGCAGCCCCAGCATTTT
>TRBV6-2/TRBV6-3|TRBJ1-5|-|-
CASTGNDQPQHF
TGTGCCAGCACAGGGAACGATCAGCCCCAGCATTTT
>TRBV4-3|TRBJ2-5|many|-
CASSQEQGAATQYF
TGCGCCAGCAGCCAGGAACAGGGTGCGGCGACCCAGTACTTC
>TRBV29-1|TRBJ2-5|many|-
CSVWVPGRETQYF
TGCAGCGTTTGGGTCCCCGGGCGGGAGACCCAGTACTTC
>TRBV7-8|TRBJ1-1|-|TRBD1
CASSSSDRDSTEAFF
TGTGCCAGCAGCTCGTCAGACAGGGATTCCACTGAAGCTTTCTTT
>TRBV20-1|TRBJ2-1|many|TRBD2
CSASGTSGGLVYNEQFF
TGCAGTGCTAGCGGGACTAGCGGGGGGCTCGTCTACAATGAGCAGTTCTTC
>TRBV5-1|TRBJ1-2|few|-
CASSPGTLVYGYTF
TGCGCCAGCAGCCCGGGGACTCTCGTCTATGGCTACACCTTC
>TRBV7-2|TRBJ2-7|few|-
CASSPRDRYEQYF
TGTGCCAGCAGCCCCCGGGACCGCTACGAGCAGTACTTC
>TRBV4-1|TRBJ2-1|few|-
CASSLSDRHNEQFF
TGCGCCAGCAGCCTTTCTGACAGGCACAATGAGCAGTTCTTC
>TRBV7-3|TRBJ2-5|-|TRBD1
CASSLSGTGGRETQYF
TGTGCCAGCAGCTTAAGTGGGACAGGGGGTCGGGAGACCCAGTACTTC
>TRBV5-5|TRBJ2-2|-|TRBD1
CASSLGQGARELFF
TGTGCCAGCAGCCTAGGACAGGGGGCAAGGGAGCTGTTTTTT
>TRBV12-3/TRBV12-4|TRBJ2-1|few|TRBD1
CASSLGTGSYRYNEQFF
TGTGCCAGCAGTTTAGGGACAGGGTCCTATCGGTACAATGAGCAGTTCTTC
>TRBV6-1|TRBJ2-7|many|-
CASSGGASGEYEQYF
TGTGCCAGCAGTGGGGGGGCTAGTGGGGAGTACGAGCAGTACTTC
>TRBV7-9|TRBJ1-1|-|-
CASSLDSRGSEAFF
TGTGCCAGCAGCTTAGACTCGCGCGGCAGCGAAGCTTTCTTT
>TRBV5-6|TRBJ1-2|few|-
CASSLGSPYGYTF
TGTGCCAGCAGCTTGGGCTCCCCCTATGGCTACACCTTC
>TRBV4-2|TRBJ2-3|-|TRBD2
CAISPRLTSGGMDTQYF
TGTGCCATCAGCCCCAGGTTGACTAGCGGGGGTATGGATACGCAGTATTTT
>TRBV7-2|TRBJ1-3|-|-
CASSLSQVYSGNTIYF
TGTGCCAGCAGTTTATCACAGGTCTACTCTGGAAACACCATATATTTT
>TRBV5-1|TRBJ2-1|many|TRBD2
CASSGRASGHNEQFF
TGCGCCAGCAGCGGCAGGGCTAGCGGGCACAATGAGCAGTTCTTC
>TRBV6-5|TRBJ1-2|many|TRBD1
CASSYSKAGQGVDGYTF
TGTGCCAGCAGTTACTCGAAGGCGGGACAGGGCGTAGATGGCTACACCTTC
>TRBV7-2|TRBJ2-5|-|TRBD1
CASSFGDSLGTQYF
TGTGCCAGCAGCTTTGGGGACAGTCTGGGGACCCAGTACTTC
>TRBV24-1|TRBJ2-5|-|-
CATSESTEYQETQYF
TGTGCCACCAGTGAGTCCACAGAGTACCAAGAGACCCAGTACTTC
>TRBV5-6|TRBJ2-6|-|-
CASSSLIGSGANVLTF
TGTGCCAGCAGCTCGCTCATAGGCTCTGGGGCCAACGTCCTGACTTTC
>TRBV12-3/TRBV12-4|TRBJ2-5|many|TRBD2
CASSLGTSAGVTQYF
TGTGCCAGCAGTTTGGGGACTAGCGCAGGGGTGACCCAGTACTTC
>TRBV28|TRBJ2-4|few|TRBD1
CASRLKGQGAVKNIQYF
TGTGCCAGCAGGCTAAAGGGACAGGGGGCTGTCAAAAACATTCAGTACTTC
>TRBV25-1|TRBJ1-4|few|-
CASSEYGWEKLFF
TGTGCCAGCAGTGAATATGGTTGGGAAAAACTGTTTTTT
>TRBV6-4|TRBJ2-7|-|-
CASSEGAGSSNEQYF
TGTGCCAGCAGTGAAGGGGCCGGCAGTTCCAACGAGCAGTACTTC
>TRBV7-9|TRBJ2-5|few|-
CASSPVGEQTQYF
TGTGCCAGCAGCCCAGTGGGGGAACAGACCCAGTACTTC
>TRBV5-1|TRBJ2-2|few|-
CASSMGSDRELFF
TGCGCCAGCAGCATGGGATCGGACAGGGAGCTGTTTTTT
>TRBV5-1|TRBJ2-2|-|-
CASSLEGQGDTGELFF
TGCGCCAGCAGCTTGGAGGGTCAGGGAGACACCGGGGAGCTGTTTTTT
>TRBV10-3|TRBJ2-3|many|-
CAISQGGGTDTQYF
TGTGCCATCAGCCAAGGGGGGGGCACAGATACGCAGTATTTT
>TRBV13|TRBJ2-1|many|-
CASSPGLPRVEEQFF
TGTGCCAGCAGCCCGGGACTGCCTCGGGTGGAGGAGCAGTTCTTC